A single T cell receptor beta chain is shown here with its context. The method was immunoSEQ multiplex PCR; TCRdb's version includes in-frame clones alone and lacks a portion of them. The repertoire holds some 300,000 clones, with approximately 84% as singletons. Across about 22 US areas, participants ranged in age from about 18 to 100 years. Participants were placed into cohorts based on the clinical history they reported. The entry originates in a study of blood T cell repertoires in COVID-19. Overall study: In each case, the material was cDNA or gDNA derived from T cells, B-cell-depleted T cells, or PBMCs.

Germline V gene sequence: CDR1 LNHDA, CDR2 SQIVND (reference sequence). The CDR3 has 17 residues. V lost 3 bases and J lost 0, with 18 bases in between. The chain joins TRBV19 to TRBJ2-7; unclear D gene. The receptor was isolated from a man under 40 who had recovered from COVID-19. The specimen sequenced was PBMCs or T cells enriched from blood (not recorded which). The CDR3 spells CASSIDFAGATSYEQYF. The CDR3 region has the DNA TGTGCCAGTAGTATCGATTTTGCCGGAGCCACCTCCTACGAGCAGTACTTC.